Shown below are 20 T cell receptor beta chains from a single sample sequenced in a study of shared clonotypes between healthy human individuals. TCRdb's copy holds only in-frame clones and misses some; the assay was immunoSEQ multiplex PCR. The data contain about 520,000 clones, approximately 84% of them singletons. Specimen: PBMCs. The receptors originated from a woman between 40 and 55 years old in good health. Some clones in this sample may be carry-over from other donors' samples.

The V call is TRBV4-1, the J call TRBJ1-5; D is possibly TRBD1 (6 bases). The CDR3 runs to 18 residues. Germline CDR1 MGHRA, CDR2 YSYEKL. The V end lost 1 base, the J end lost 0 bases, and 16 bases lay between the germline ends. The CDR3 coding sequence is TGCGCCAGCAGCCAAGTTAAGGCGGGGGCCTATAGCAATCAGCCCCAGCATTTT. This sequence encodes CASSQVKAGAYSNQPQHF.

Remarks on this clone: It is likely a read error: a sequence one base away is far more abundant. This chain links TRBV2 with TRBJ1-5; the D is unclear. The CDR3 is made up of 13 amino acids. The germline V gene has CDR1 SNHLY and CDR2 FYNNEI. The germline V and J ends were trimmed by 5 bases and 1 base, with 6 bases remaining between them. The CDR3 loop reads CASSWESNQPQHF. The DNA for the CDR3 is TGTGCCAGCAGTTGGGAGAGCAATCAGCCCCAGCATTTT. Using reference TRBV2 and TRBJ1-5 for the parts outside the CDR3, the full variable domain is EPEVTQTPSHQVTQMGQEVILRCVPISNHLYFYWYRQILGQKVEFLVSFYNNEISEKSEIFDDQFSVERPDGSNFTLKIRSTKLEDSAMYFCASSWESNQPQHFGDGTRLSIL.

The chain joins TRBV13 to TRBJ1-2; 9 positions agree with TRBD1. The CDR3 runs 14 residues. Per the germline V gene, CDR1 is PRHDT and CDR2 is FYEKMQ (reference sequence). Trimming removed 5 bases from V and 7 bases from J; junction bases left unmatched: 8. CDR3 sequence reads: CASSKDRGFFGYTF. In DNA, the CDR3 is TGTGCCAGCAGCAAAGACAGGGGGTTTTTTGGCTACACCTTC.

The chain carries TRBV7-2 and TRBJ1-5, with D unclear. The CDR3 contains 13 residues. The germline CDR1 and CDR2 sequences are SGHTA and FQGNSA. The V gene lost 6 bases and the J gene lost 7 bases, with 13 bases spanning the gap. The CDR3 region has the DNA TGTGCCAGCAGTGAGCGGGGTGGCCAGCCCCAGCATTTT. Its translation: CASSERGGQPQHF.

V usage is TRBV11-2 and J usage is TRBJ1-1, with 7 positions matching TRBD1. V gave up 1 base and J gave up 1 base; unmatched junction bases: 6. The CDR3 is 16 residues long. CDR1 SGHAT and CDR2 FQNNGV come from the germline V gene. The CDR3 nucleotides read TGTGCCAGCAGCTTAGCCCAGGGACAGCCGAACACTGAAGCTTTCTTT. It yields the protein CASSLAQGQPNTEAFF.

The gene calls are TRBV13 and TRBJ2-6, with D unclear. This CDR3 has 15 residues. The V gene lost 2 bases and the J gene lost 2 bases, with 7 bases spanning the gap. The germline gives CDR1 PRHDT, CDR2 FYEKMQ (reference sequence). The CDR3 coding sequence is TGTGCCAGCAGCTTAACATGGACTGGGGCCAACGTCCTGACTTTC. Protein: CASSLTWTGANVLTF.

CDR3 sequence (DNA): TGCGCCAGCAGCGTCCAGGGGGCCGGGGAGACCCAGTACTTC. This translates into CASSVQGAGETQYF. The rearrangement links TRBV5-1 to TRBJ2-5; 8 bases match TRBD1. V dropped 4 bases and J dropped 5; count of bases not matched to a gene: 7. The CDR3 loop spans 14 amino acids. Germline V gene sequence: CDR1 SGHRS, CDR2 YFSETQ. Filled out from reference TRBV5-1 and TRBJ2-5, the complete variable domain reads KAGVTQTPRYLIKTRGQQVTLSCSPISGHRSVSWYQQTPGQGLQFLFEYFSETQRNKGNFPGRFSGRQFSNSRSEMNVSTLELGDSALYLCASSVQGAGETQYFGPGTRLLVL.

Comments on this clone: One base separates it from a far larger clone, so it is likely a read error. Other DNA sequences within the sample encode an identical CDR3. The gene calls are TRBV4-3 and TRBJ1-5; 7 positions agree with TRBD1. Germline lookup yields CDR1 LGHNA and CDR2 YSLEER. The CDR3 consists of 15 residues. The CDR3 DNA follows: TGCGCCAGCAGCCAAGATGACTTAGGGGGACAGCCACAGCATTTT. Protein product: CASSQDDLGGQPQHF.

This clone turned up a few times. The chain joins TRBV18 to TRBJ2-5; possible D gene TRBD2, 5 bases. The J call may be faulty, since TRBJ2-7 better matches the DNA end. The CDR3 has 15 residues. Per germline, CDR1 KGHSH and CDR2 LQKENI. The DNA for the CDR3 is TGTGCCAGCTCACGGGTTGAGGAGGCCTGGAACGAGCAGTACTTC. This gives the protein CASSRVEEAWNEQYF.

Here the CDR3 DNA reads TGCGCCAGCAGTTCCCCACTAGCGGGGCCATCTAGTGAGCAGTTCTTC. Its protein is CASSSPLAGPSSEQFF. The genes are TRBV5-1 and TRBJ2-1, with 10 positions matching TRBD2. The trim removed 5 bases at V and 9 bases at J, leaving 14 bases unmatched. The CDR3 totals 16 residues. In germline, CDR1 is SGHRS, CDR2 YFSETQ.

The J gene is TRBJ2-7, the V gene TRBV18; possible D gene TRBD1, 6 bases. The germline CDR1 and CDR2 sequences are KGHSH and LQKENI. This CDR3 contains 14 residues. The V gene lost 2 bases and the J gene lost 0 bases, with 8 bases spanning the gap. The CDR3 reads CASSPEGHSYEQYF. The CDR3 nucleotides are TGTGCCAGCTCACCAGAGGGACACTCCTACGAGCAGTACTTC.

A single count supports this clone. This likely traces to a read error, being one base from a far larger clone. The chain combines TRBV11-2 with TRBJ1-2; D is perhaps TRBD1 (5 bases). CDR1 and CDR2 from the germline V gene are SGHAT and FQNNGV. The length of the CDR3 is 14 residues. The CDR3 loop is CASSPDSMSYGCTF. CDR3 bases: TGTGCCAGCAGCCCCGACAGTATGAGCTATGGCTGCACCTTC. The full variable domain, with the rest looked up from reference TRBV11-2 and TRBJ1-2, is EAGVAQSPRYKIIEKRQSVAFWCNPISGHATLYWYQQILGQGPKLLIQFQNNGVVDDSQLPKDRFSAERLKGVDSTLKIQPAKLEDSAVYLCASSPDSMSYGCTFGSGTRLTVV.

This clone has only one observation. Other DNA sequences of this sample code for an identical CDR3. The J gene is TRBJ1-2, the V gene TRBV6-1; D call uncertain. Germline V lookup: CDR1 MNHNS, CDR2 SASEGT. The CDR3 contains 12 residues. V lost 2 bases, J lost 4 bases, and 5 bases lay in between. The chain's CDR3 is CASSELGYGYTF. The CDR3 region has the DNA TGTGCCAGCAGTGAATTGGGCTATGGCTACACCTTC.

Turning to this clone: This probably arose from a read error, given a far larger clone one base away. Likely a read error: the CDR3 ends without its conserved phenylalanine or tryptophan. The V call is TRBV2, the J call TRBJ1-5; D unresolved. Germline V CDR1 and CDR2: SNHLY, FYNNEI. The CDR3 totals 14 residues. Trimming pared 2 bases from V and 6 bases from J, leaving 11 bases between. In DNA form, the CDR3 reads TGTGCCAGCAGTGAATCTGGGTTGGCTCAGCCCCAGCATCTT. It encodes CASSESGLAQPQHL.

V is TRBV4-2 and J is TRBJ2-7; 7 bases are shared with TRBD2. The CDR3 extends over 16 amino acids. The V gene's germline CDR1 is LGHNA and CDR2 YNFKEQ. Unmatched junction bases numbered 5, after V lost 0 bases and J lost 0 bases. The CDR3 region is CASSQEALADSYEQYF. The CDR3 DNA follows: TGTGCCAGCAGCCAAGAAGCGCTAGCGGACTCCTACGAGCAGTACTTC.

In the case of this clone: A read error may be the cause here, since a much bigger clone is one base away. The CDR3 spells CATRSDGSSYNEQFF. The DNA for the CDR3 is TGTGCCACCCGGTCAGACGGAAGCTCCTACAATGAGCAGTTCTTC. The V and J genes are TRBV10-3 and TRBJ2-1; D remains ambiguous. V lost 10 bases to trimming and J lost 0 bases, with 16 bases between them. Germline CDR1 and CDR2: ENHRY and SYGVKD. This CDR3 contains 15 residues.

This chain uses TRBV4-2 with TRBJ2-6; possible D gene TRBD1, 6 bases. The CDR3 extends over 16 amino acids. Per the germline V gene, CDR1 is LGHNA and CDR2 is YNFKEQ. Between the trimmed V and J ends, which lost 3 bases and 4 bases, there was a span of 13 bases. This chain's CDR3 is CASSQVSGEGANVLTF. The CDR3 DNA sequence: TGTGCCAGCAGCCAGGTTTCAGGGGAGGGGGCCAACGTCCTGACTTTC.

As to this clone: A far larger clone is only one base removed, so a read error is likely. At the DNA level, this CDR3 is encoded by other sequences in the same sample as well. The rearrangement links TRBV30 to TRBJ1-5; D gene uncertain. The CDR3 extends over 16 amino acids. Germline CDR1 GTSNPN, CDR2 SVGIG (reference sequence). V was cut by 0 bases and J by 3 bases, with 15 bases left in between. CDR3 coding DNA: TGTGCCTGGAGTGTGCAGTCCGGTACCTACAATCAGCCCCAGCATTTT. This encodes CAWSVQSGTYNQPQHF.

The genes are TRBV5-4 and TRBJ2-3; D is perhaps TRBD1 or TRBD2 (6 bases each). The V end lost 0 bases, the J end lost 0 bases, and 11 bases lay between the germline ends. From germline, CDR1 is SGHNT and CDR2 YYREEE (reference sequence). The CDR3 sequence is 16 residues long. The CDR3 coding sequence is TGTGCCAGCAGCTTGGCCGGGGGCGGGAGCACAGATACGCAGTATTTT. Its protein product is CASSLAGGGSTDTQYF.

The rearrangement joins TRBV6-1 to TRBJ2-7; the match to TRBD2 covers 13 bases. V was clipped by 3 bases and J by 3 bases; unmatched bases: 2. Germline CDR1 MNHNS, CDR2 SASEGT. CDR3 length: 15 amino acids. Written as DNA, the CDR3 is TGTGCCAGCAGTGACGGGACTAGCGGGGTCTACGAGCAGTACTTC. Protein: CASSDGTSGVYEQYF.